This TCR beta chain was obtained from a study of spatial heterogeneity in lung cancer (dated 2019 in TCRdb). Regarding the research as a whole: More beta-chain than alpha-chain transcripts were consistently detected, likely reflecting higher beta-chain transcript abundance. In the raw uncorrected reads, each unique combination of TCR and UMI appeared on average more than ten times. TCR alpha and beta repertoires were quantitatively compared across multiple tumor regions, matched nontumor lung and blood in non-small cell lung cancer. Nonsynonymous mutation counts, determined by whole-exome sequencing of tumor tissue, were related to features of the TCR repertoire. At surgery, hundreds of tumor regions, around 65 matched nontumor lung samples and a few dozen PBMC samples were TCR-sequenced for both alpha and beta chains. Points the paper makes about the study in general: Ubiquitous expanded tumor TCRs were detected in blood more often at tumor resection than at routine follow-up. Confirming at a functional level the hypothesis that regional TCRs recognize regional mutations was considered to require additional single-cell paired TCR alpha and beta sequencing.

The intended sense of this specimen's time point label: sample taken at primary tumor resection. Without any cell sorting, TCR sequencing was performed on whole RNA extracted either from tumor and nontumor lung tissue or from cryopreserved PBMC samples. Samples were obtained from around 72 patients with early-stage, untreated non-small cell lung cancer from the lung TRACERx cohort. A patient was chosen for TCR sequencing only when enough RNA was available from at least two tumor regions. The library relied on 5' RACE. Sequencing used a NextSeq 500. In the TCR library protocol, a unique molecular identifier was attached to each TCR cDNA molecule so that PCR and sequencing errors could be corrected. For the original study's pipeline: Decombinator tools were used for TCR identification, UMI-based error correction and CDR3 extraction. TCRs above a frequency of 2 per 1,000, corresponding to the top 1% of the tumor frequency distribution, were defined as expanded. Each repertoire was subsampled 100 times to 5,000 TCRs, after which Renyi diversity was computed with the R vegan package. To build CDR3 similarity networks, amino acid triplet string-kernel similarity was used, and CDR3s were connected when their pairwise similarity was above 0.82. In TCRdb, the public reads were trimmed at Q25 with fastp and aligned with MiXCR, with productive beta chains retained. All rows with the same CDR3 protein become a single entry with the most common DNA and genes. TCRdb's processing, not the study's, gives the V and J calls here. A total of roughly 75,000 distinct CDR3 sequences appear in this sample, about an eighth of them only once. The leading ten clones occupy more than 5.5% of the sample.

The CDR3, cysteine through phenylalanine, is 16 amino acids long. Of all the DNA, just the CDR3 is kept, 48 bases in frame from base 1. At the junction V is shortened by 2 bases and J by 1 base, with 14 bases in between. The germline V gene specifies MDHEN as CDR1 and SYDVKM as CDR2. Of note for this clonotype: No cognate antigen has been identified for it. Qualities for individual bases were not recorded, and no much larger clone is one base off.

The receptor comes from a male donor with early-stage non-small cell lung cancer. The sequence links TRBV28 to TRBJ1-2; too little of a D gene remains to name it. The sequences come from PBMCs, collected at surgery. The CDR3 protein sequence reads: CASSLTAASLNYGYTF. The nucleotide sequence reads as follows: TGTGCCAGCAGTTTAACGGCCGCTTCCCTTAACTATGGCTACACCTTC.